Listed below are T cell receptor beta chains from one sample, sequenced in a study of blood T cell repertoires in COVID-19. Libraries were prepared by immunoSEQ multiplex PCR; TCRdb keeps only in-frame clonotypes and omits some of them. The table has around 400,000 clones, roughly 86% seen once. Sequencing was performed on PBMCs or T cells enriched from blood (not recorded which). Every receptor here comes from a woman in her 30s who had recovered from COVID-19. Both conserved end residues are trimmed from each CDR3.

CDR3,V,J
ASSIGAGDQPQH,TRBV19,TRBJ1-5
AWATGELLIRDTQY,TRBV30,TRBJ2-3
ASSEQGNSPLH,TRBV10-1,TRBJ1-6
ASSLTQGHYNEQF,TRBV7-3,TRBJ2-1
AFGLVAETQY,TRBV30,TRBJ2-5
ASSWGERGYT,TRBV6-2/TRBV6-3,TRBJ1-2
ASGRVYGYT,TRBV28,TRBJ1-2
ASVRQNPNSPLH,TRBV2,TRBJ1-6
ASSQVNEQF,TRBV5-1,TRBJ2-1
ASSLMGLSSYEQY,TRBV28,TRBJ2-7
ASGGHPSNEQY,TRBV9,TRBJ2-7
ASSFFGFGTDTQY,TRBV5-1,TRBJ2-3
AWGGLLNSPLH,TRBV30,TRBJ1-6
AISETGGYGYT,TRBV10-3,TRBJ1-2
ASNNPRQEAF,TRBV6-5,TRBJ1-1
ASSPLGQVYQSSYNEQF,TRBV19,TRBJ2-1
ASSLATNTEAF,TRBV11-3,TRBJ1-1
ATQTDRGAYNEQF,TRBV24-1,TRBJ2-1
ASSYRDRSNNEQF,TRBV18,TRBJ2-1
ASRTSTGGRTSPQH,TRBV27,TRBJ1-5
ASSDLQGRYQPQH,TRBV6-4,TRBJ1-5
AWSLTDAHEKLF,TRBV30,TRBJ1-4
ASSRDRGTEAF,TRBV7-3,TRBJ1-1
ASRPAGGQETQY,TRBV6-5,TRBJ2-5
ASSPGYGSSYEQY,TRBV27,TRBJ2-7